What follows describes a single TCR beta chain. These data are taken from a study of OX40 agonist ivuxolimab in advanced cancers. At the level of the study: Participants could have had prior anti-PD-1, anti-PD-L1 or anti-CTLA-4 therapy, and about 40% had some.

TCRdb's table, derived via immunoSEQ multiplex PCR, lists solely in-frame clones and lacks some. This sample yields approximately 31,000 clones, of which roughly nine tenths are seen a single time; approximately 26% belongs to the top ten. The CDR3 covers 14 residues. With 7 bases removed from V and 0 bases from J, the gap between germline ends came to 12 bases. The germline CDR1 and CDR2 sequences are KGHSH and LQKENI. The TCR sequence derives from an adult with an advanced solid tumor such as melanoma, head and neck, liver or kidney cancer. The input for sequencing was CD4+ or CD8+ T cells sorted from blood, taken in a trial of the OX40 agonist ivuxolimab. The chain is built from TRBV18 and TRBJ2-5, with a possible D match to TRBD1 (5 bases). The CDR3 spells CASFTWGDQETQYF. Written as DNA, the CDR3 is TGTGCCAGCTTCACCTGGGGCGACCAAGAGACCCAGTACTTC.